This entry lists 17 T cell receptor beta chains sequenced from one sample in a study of blood T cell repertoires in COVID-19. Generated by immunoSEQ multiplex PCR, the TCRdb table keeps only in-frame clones and is missing some. Of about 150,000 clones in the sample, approximately 85% were seen once. The source material was peripheral blood. Receptors originate from a woman between 55 and 75 years old with COVID-19, enrolled during active disease.

The V call is TRBV2, the J call TRBJ1-6, with TRBD1 identical over 9 bases. CDR1 and CDR2 from the germline V gene are SNHLY and FYNNEI. The V and J ends lost 5 bases and 10 bases, in that order; junction bases with no gene match: 12. The CDR3 spans 16 residues. The CDR3 spells CASSPIGQGLGSPLHF. The CDR3 DNA reads as TGTGCCAGCAGTCCAATAGGACAGGGGTTAGGGTCACCCCTCCACTTT.

The chain has TRBV10-3 and TRBJ1-5, with unresolved D. CDR1 and CDR2 from the germline V gene are ENHRY and SYGVKD. V lost 11 bases to trimming and J lost 0 bases, with 14 bases between them. This CDR3 region has 14 residues. This CDR3 reads CASTDSHSNQPQHF. The CDR3, as DNA: TGTGCCTCGACCGACTCTCATAGCAATCAGCCCCAGCATTTT.

The rearrangement uses TRBV6-2 or TRBV6-3 and TRBJ2-3, with D possibly TRBD1 on 5 matching bases. There are 14 residues in the CDR3. The ends were cut back, 2 bases at V and 2 bases at J, with 8 bases in the middle. Germline V CDR1 and CDR2: MNHEY, SVGEGT. The CDR3 sequence: CASSYGQDTDTQYF. The DNA for the CDR3 is TGTGCCAGCAGTTACGGACAAGACACAGATACGCAGTATTTT.

The rearrangement uses TRBV28 and TRBJ1-3, with D possibly TRBD1 on 5 matching bases. Germline V gene lookup returns CDR1 MDHEN and CDR2 SYDVKM. The germline V and J ends were trimmed by 4 bases and 4 bases, with 17 bases remaining between them. The CDR3 loop spans 16 amino acids. The CDR3: CASSSPGTGRGNTIYF. CDR3 DNA: TGTGCCAGCAGTTCTCCAGGGACCGGGAGGGGAAACACCATATATTTT.

This clone was counted between two and nine times. This chain uses TRBV6-5 with TRBJ2-7, with 8 bases lining up with TRBD1. V lost 8 bases, J lost 3 bases, and 9 bases stayed unmatched. The CDR3 totals 14 residues. In germline, CDR1 is MNHEY, CDR2 SVGAGI. CDR3 region: CASGRQGKNYEQYF. As DNA, the CDR3 is TGTGCCAGCGGCAGACAGGGGAAGAACTACGAGCAGTACTTC.

This chain links TRBV27 with TRBJ2-1; no firm D call. This CDR3 region has 15 residues. V lost 3 bases, J lost 6 bases, and 15 bases lay in between. Germline CDR1 MNHEY, CDR2 SMNVEV (reference sequence). For the CDR3, the DNA is TGTGCCAGCAGTTTTCGGTACCCAGGCCGCAATGAGCAGTTCTTC. It specifies CASSFRYPGRNEQFF.

The rearrangement joins TRBV12-3 or TRBV12-4 to TRBJ1-1; D may be TRBD1 (6 bases). Trimming cost V 6 bases and J 3 bases, with 11 bases left between them. The CDR3 has 13 residues. In DNA form, the CDR3 reads TGTGCCAGCAGCCCCACAGGGTACACTGAAGCTTTCTTT. Protein sequence: CASSPTGYTEAFF.

The rearrangement links TRBV5-1 to TRBJ2-1; TRBD1 agrees at 11 bases. Trimming at V came to 4 bases and at J to 3 bases, leaving 3 bases not matched to a gene. The germline gives CDR1 SGHRS, CDR2 YFSETQ. This CDR3 region has 15 residues. The CDR3 is CASSLGTGGYNEQFF. CDR3 nucleotides: TGCGCCAGCAGCCTCGGGACAGGGGGCTACAATGAGCAGTTCTTC.

The J gene is TRBJ1-5, the V gene TRBV5-1, with D uncertain. CDR3 length: 18 amino acids. Looked up from germline, CDR1 is SGHRS and CDR2 is YFSETQ. Trimming took 5 bases from V and 1 from J, leaving 22 bases between them. In DNA, the CDR3 is TGCGCCAGCAGTCTGGAGGGCAGCGCCTGGGGAAGCAATCAGCCCCAGCATTTT. Translation gives CASSLEGSAWGSNQPQHF.

The CDR3 nucleotides are TGTGCCAGCAGCCTCCGGACAGGGGATAACTATGGCTACACCTTC. Translating it yields CASSLRTGDNYGYTF. The genes are TRBV9 and TRBJ1-2, with 9 bases fitting TRBD1. The CDR3 contains 15 residues. CDR1 SGDLS and CDR2 YYNGEE come from the germline V gene. With V trimmed by 4 bases and J by 1 base, 5 bases remained unmatched.

The sample holds one count of this clone. This chain uses TRBV19 with TRBJ1-2; 9 bases are shared with TRBD1. Per the germline V gene, CDR1 is LNHDA and CDR2 is SQIVND (reference sequence). V was clipped by 6 bases and J by 3 bases; unmatched bases: 8. The CDR3 sequence is 15 residues long. CDR3 in amino acids: CASRDDGQGHYGYTF. As DNA, the CDR3 is TGTGCCAGTAGGGATGACGGACAGGGGCACTATGGCTACACCTTC.

This chain connects TRBV5-1 to TRBJ2-7; 11 bases are a match to TRBD2. The ends lost 4 bases at V and 1 base at J; junction bases unmatched: 7. Germline loops: CDR1 SGHRS, CDR2 YFSETQ. There are 16 residues in the CDR3. The CDR3: CASSRGLAGESYEQYF. CDR3 sequence (DNA): TGCGCCAGCAGCCGAGGACTAGCGGGCGAATCCTACGAGCAGTACTTC.

The chain employs TRBV24-1 and TRBJ2-1; TRBD2 is a possible D gene (7 bases). Germline V gives CDR1 KGHDR, CDR2 SFDVKD. CDR3 length equals 16 residues. V lost 3 bases to trimming and J lost 0 bases, with 11 bases between them. The CDR3, as DNA: TGTGCCACCAGTGATGGTGGGGGGGCCTCCTACAATGAGCAGTTCTTC. Its translation is CATSDGGGASYNEQFF.

The J gene is TRBJ1-1, the V gene TRBV5-8; a weak D match, TRBD1 (5 bases). Trimming cost V 0 bases and J 5 bases, with 11 bases left between them. Germline V gene sequence: CDR1 SGHTS, CDR2 YDEGEE. The CDR3 covers 14 residues. The CDR3 protein is CASSLGVGGTEAFF. CDR3 DNA: TGTGCCAGCAGCTTGGGAGTCGGGGGGACTGAAGCTTTCTTT.

V gene TRBV7-2 combines with J gene TRBJ1-1, with 8 bases identical to TRBD1. The V gene's germline CDR1 is SGHTA and CDR2 FQGNSA. CDR3 size: 14 residues. With V trimmed by 6 bases and J by 3 bases, 6 bases remained unmatched. The DNA of the CDR3 is TGTGCCAGCAGTACGAACAGGGGGGACACTGAAGCTTTCTTT. Translated: CASSTNRGDTEAFF.

The chain has TRBV5-1 and TRBJ2-5, with D perhaps TRBD2 (6 bases). From germline, CDR1 is SGHRS and CDR2 YFSETQ. This CDR3 is built from 14 residues. Trimming pared 4 bases from V and 1 base from J, leaving 11 bases between. The CDR3 nucleotides are TGCGCCAGCAGCCCAGGGACTTTCCAAGAGACCCAGTACTTC. It codes for CASSPGTFQETQYF.

This rearrangement joins TRBV3-1 (or the pseudogene TRBV3-2) to TRBJ2-7; 7 bases agree with TRBD1. V was clipped by 0 bases and J by 7 bases; unmatched bases: 9. The CDR3 is made up of 15 amino acids. Germline CDR1 and CDR2: LGHDT and YNNKEL (reference sequence). The CDR3 coding sequence is TGTGCCAGCAGCCAAGATGGCGAGGGGGCAAGGGAGCAGTACTTC. It yields the protein CASSQDGEGAREQYF.